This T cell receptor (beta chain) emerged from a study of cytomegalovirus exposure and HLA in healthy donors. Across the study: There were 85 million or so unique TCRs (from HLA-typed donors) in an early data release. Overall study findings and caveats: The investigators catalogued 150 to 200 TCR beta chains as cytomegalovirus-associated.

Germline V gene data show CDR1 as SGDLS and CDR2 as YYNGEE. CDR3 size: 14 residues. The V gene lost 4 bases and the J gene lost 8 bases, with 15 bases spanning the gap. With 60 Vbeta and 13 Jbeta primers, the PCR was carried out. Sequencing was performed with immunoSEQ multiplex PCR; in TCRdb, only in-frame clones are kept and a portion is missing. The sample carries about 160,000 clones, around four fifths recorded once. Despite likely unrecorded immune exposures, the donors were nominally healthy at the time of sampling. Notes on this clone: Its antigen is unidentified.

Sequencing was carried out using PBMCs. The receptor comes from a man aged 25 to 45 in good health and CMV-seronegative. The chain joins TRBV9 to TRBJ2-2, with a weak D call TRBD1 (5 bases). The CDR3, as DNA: TGTGCCAGCAGCAGGGGCTCCCCCGGGGGGGAGCTGTTTTTT. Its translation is CASSRGSPGGELFF.